This T cell receptor (beta chain) derives from a study of blood T cell repertoires in COVID-19. The CDR3 loop spans 11 amino acids. V was clipped by 6 bases and J by 6 bases, with 11 bases between them. Germline CDR1 reads DFQATT; CDR2 reads SNEGSKA (reference sequence). Libraries were prepared by immunoSEQ multiplex PCR; TCRdb keeps only in-frame clonotypes and omits some of them. The sample consists of some 70,000 clones, 75% to 80% of them appearing once. This chain connects TRBV20-1 to TRBJ1-2; no clear D. The TCR comes from a woman in her sixties or seventies with acute or convalescent COVID-19. Sequenced: peripheral blood. In nucleotides, the CDR3 is TGCAGTGCCCGAGCGGGGAATGGCTACACCTTC. This translates into CSARAGNGYTF.